This T cell receptor (beta chain) was sequenced in a study of neoadjuvant anti-PD-1 for oral cavity cancer. This clone was counted a single time. What it recognizes is unknown. Study results and limitations: Each response group had just a few patients in TCR analyses. After neoadjuvant nivolumab, PBMC T cell clonality was significantly higher in non-responders than responders.

Generated by immunoSEQ multiplex PCR, the TCRdb table keeps only in-frame clones and is missing some. The table has roughly 14,000 clones, roughly 68% seen once. Germline V gene lookup returns CDR1 SGHDN and CDR2 FVKESK. The ends lost 5 bases at V and 5 bases at J; junction bases unmatched: 2. This CDR3 is 13 amino acids long. Stage II-IVA oral cavity squamous cell carcinoma was new and untreated by systemic or radiation therapy. Sample: PBMCs, taken before nivolumab (anti-PD-1) treatment. V and J are TRBV14 and TRBJ2-2; 7 bases fit TRBD1. The TCR was taken from a person between 40 and 79 years old with oral cavity squamous cell carcinoma. The CDR3 is CASSLDRTGELFF. The CDR3 DNA follows: TGTGCCAGCAGCTTGGACAGGACCGGGGAGCTGTTTTTT.